The entry below gives a single T cell receptor beta chain sequence along with its context. The antigen remains unidentified. Samples of blood were obtained at baseline, on cycle 4 day 1, and on cycle 7 day 1. The data stem from a study of OX40 agonist ivuxolimab in advanced cancers. Findings of the study overall: Among the nonresponders, some also had low normalized T-cell clonal expansion.

This CDR3 comprises 14 residues. The germline V gene encodes CDR1 LNHDA and CDR2 SQIVND (reference sequence). Trimming took off 5 bases at V and 1 base at J, with 11 bases between the two ends. This table comes from immunoSEQ multiplex PCR, and its TCRdb copy is limited to in-frame clones, with some not included. The repertoire consists of around 51,000 clones, with around nine tenths occurring once and the leading ten covering around a tenth. The clonotype comes from an adult with an advanced solid tumor such as melanoma, head and neck, liver or kidney cancer. This chain links TRBV19 with TRBJ1-2; no firm D call. The material was CD4+ or CD8+ T cells sorted from blood, obtained in a trial of the OX40 agonist ivuxolimab. In nucleotides, the CDR3 is TGTGCCAGTAGTCGGCCCGGGGATAACTATGGCTACACCTTC. Translated: CASSRPGDNYGYTF.